These T cell receptor beta chains were read from a single sample in a study of shared clonotypes between healthy human individuals. Sequenced by immunoSEQ multiplex PCR; TCRdb stores in-frame clones only, minus some. The sample carries roughly 2,000,000 clones, just under 95% recorded once. Sequences were obtained from naive CD8+ T cells from PBMCs. These TCRs come from a man between 18 and 29 years old in good health. Some clones in this sample may be carry-over from other donors' samples. Both conserved end residues are part of each CDR3. A D gene is named only where the DNA matches it firmly. Size tells how often a clone was seen (once, few, many) or the class of an expanded clone, and some rows leave it out.

V: TRBV27; size: .; J: TRBJ1-1; D: TRBD1; CDR3: CASSPRTGMVSEAFF; DNA: TGTGCCAGCAGTCCTCGGACAGGGATGGTTTCTGAAGCTTTCTTT
V: TRBV28; size: .; J: TRBJ1-2; D: TRBD1; CDR3: CASSVIARTSGTADSYTF; DNA: TGTGCCAGCAGTGTTATCGCTCGGACGTCCGGGACAGCTGATTCCTACACCTTC
V: TRBV6-5; size: .; J: TRBJ1-2; D: .; CDR3: CASSYWGGRDHYGYTF; DNA: TGTGCCAGCAGTTACTGGGGGGGCAGGGATCACTATGGCTACACCTTC
V: TRBV2; size: .; J: TRBJ1-1; D: .; CDR3: CASSSATHTNTEAFF; DNA: TGTGCCAGCAGTTCCGCTACCCACACGAACACTGAAGCTTTCTTT
V: TRBV9; size: .; J: TRBJ2-7; D: .; CDR3: CASSPRVDPPEQYF; DNA: TGTGCCAGCAGCCCCCGCGTGGACCCTCCCGAGCAGTACTTC
V: TRBV19; size: .; J: TRBJ1-1; D: .; CDR3: CATNEGNTEAFF; DNA: TGTGCCACAAACGAGGGGAACACTGAAGCTTTCTTT
V: TRBV28; size: .; J: TRBJ2-1; D: TRBD2; CDR3: CASSASGTSGYNEQFF; DNA: TGTGCCAGCAGCGCCTCCGGGACTAGCGGTTACAATGAGCAGTTCTTC
V: TRBV2; size: .; J: TRBJ1-2; D: TRBD1; CDR3: CASSERTGDLYGYTF; DNA: TGTGCCAGCAGTGAGAGAACAGGGGATCTCTATGGCTACACCTTC
V: TRBV6-5; size: .; J: TRBJ2-2; D: .; CDR3: CASSYTQGWVGELFF; DNA: TGTGCCAGCAGTTATACCCAGGGGTGGGTCGGGGAGCTGTTTTTT
V: TRBV19; size: .; J: TRBJ2-1; D: TRBD2; CDR3: CASSMTSGRTYNEQFF; DNA: TGTGCCAGTAGTATGACTAGCGGGAGGACCTACAATGAGCAGTTCTTC
V: TRBV28; size: .; J: TRBJ2-7; D: TRBD2; CDR3: CASSSPREGRSYEQYF; DNA: TGTGCCAGCAGTTCCCCCCGGGAGGGAAGATCCTACGAGCAGTACTTC
V: TRBV13; size: .; J: TRBJ2-1; D: .; CDR3: CASSDRGESSYNEQFF; DNA: TGTGCCAGCAGCGATCGCGGGGAAAGCTCCTACAATGAGCAGTTCTTC
V: TRBV10-1; size: .; J: TRBJ2-3; D: .; CDR3: CASSEGESSTDTQYF; DNA: TGCGCCAGCAGTGAGGGAGAGTCTAGCACAGATACGCAGTATTTT
V: TRBV2; size: .; J: TRBJ2-7; D: .; CDR3: CASSDIPYEQYF; DNA: TGTGCCAGCAGTGACATCCCCTACGAGCAGTACTTC
V: TRBV7-3; size: .; J: TRBJ1-1; D: .; CDR3: CASSKSRGRRTEAFF; DNA: TGTGCCAGCAGCAAAAGCAGGGGAAGAAGAACTGAAGCTTTCTTT
V: TRBV19; size: .; J: TRBJ2-2; D: TRBD1; CDR3: CASSMGTANTGELFF; DNA: TGTGCCAGTAGTATGGGGACAGCGAACACCGGGGAGCTGTTTTTT
V: TRBV29-1; size: .; J: TRBJ1-2; D: TRBD1; CDR3: CSGQGGDYGYTF; DNA: TGCAGCGGACAGGGGGGGGACTATGGCTACACCTTC
V: TRBV6-7; size: .; J: TRBJ2-5; D: TRBD2; CDR3: CASSSPSGRRETQYF; DNA: TGTGCCAGCAGTTCGCCTAGCGGGAGACGAGAGACCCAGTACTTC
V: TRBV28; size: .; J: TRBJ2-1; D: TRBD2; CDR3: CASSLGASGPAYNEQFF; DNA: TGTGCCAGCAGTTTAGGGGCTAGCGGGCCCGCCTACAATGAGCAGTTCTTC
V: TRBV7-2; size: .; J: TRBJ2-1; D: TRBD2; CDR3: CASSIPMSSGRSYNEQFF; DNA: TGTGCCAGCAGCATCCCCATGAGCAGCGGGAGGTCCTACAATGAGCAGTTCTTC
V: TRBV21-1; size: .; J: TRBJ2-5; D: .; CDR3: CANPRPQYF; DNA: TGTGCCAACCCGAGGCCCCAGTACTTC
V: TRBV29-1; size: .; J: TRBJ2-1; D: TRBD2; CDR3: CSVPVGLAGYNEQFF; DNA: TGCAGCGTTCCGGTGGGACTAGCGGGCTACAATGAGCAGTTCTTC
V: TRBV11-2; size: .; J: TRBJ1-1; D: .; CDR3: CASSFFSLGARGTEAFF; DNA: TGTGCCAGCAGCTTTTTTTCTCTGGGGGCAAGGGGCACTGAAGCTTTCTTT
V: TRBV4-1; size: .; J: TRBJ1-5; D: .; CDR3: CASSQANFGVGQPQHF; DNA: TGCGCCAGCAGCCAAGCCAACTTCGGAGTAGGGCAGCCCCAGCATTTT
V: TRBV5-1; size: .; J: TRBJ2-3; D: .; CDR3: CASSPGLSGSTDTQYF; DNA: TGCGCCAGCAGCCCAGGGTTGAGCGGGAGCACAGATACGCAGTATTTT
V: TRBV7-9; size: .; J: TRBJ2-7; D: .; CDR3: CASKRQASYEQYF; DNA: TGTGCCAGCAAACGACAGGCGTCCTACGAGCAGTACTTC
V: TRBV19; size: .; J: TRBJ1-5; D: .; CDR3: CASSIVNSNQPQHF; DNA: TGTGCCAGTAGTATAGTGAACAGCAATCAGCCCCAGCATTTT
V: TRBV19; size: .; J: TRBJ2-1; D: .; CDR3: CASRSAPDYYNEQFF; DNA: TGTGCCAGTAGATCCGCCCCAGATTACTACAATGAGCAGTTCTTC
V: TRBV7-9; size: .; J: TRBJ2-1; D: TRBD2; CDR3: CASSFRTSGRLNEQFF; DNA: TGTGCCAGCAGCTTTAGGACTAGCGGGAGATTAAATGAGCAGTTCTTC
V: TRBV11-2; size: .; J: TRBJ2-5; D: .; CDR3: CASSFLETQYF; DNA: TGTGCCAGCAGCTTTCTGGAGACCCAGTACTTC
V: TRBV10-3; size: .; J: TRBJ1-2; D: TRBD1; CDR3: CAIREDRATHYGYTF; DNA: TGTGCCATCAGGGAGGACAGGGCAACCCACTATGGCTACACCTTC
V: TRBV7-2; size: .; J: TRBJ2-7; D: TRBD2; CDR3: CASSPRGTSGSYEQYF; DNA: TGTGCCAGCAGCCCCAGGGGGACTAGCGGGAGCTACGAGCAGTACTTC
V: TRBV4-1; size: once; J: TRBJ2-1; D: .; CDR3: CASSQGLAELNEQFF; DNA: TGCGCCAGCAGCCAAGGTCTGGCCGAGCTGAATGAGCAGTTCTTC
V: TRBV27; size: .; J: TRBJ2-7; D: .; CDR3: CASSLRVNHYEQYF; DNA: TGTGCCAGCAGTTTAAGGGTAAATCACTACGAGCAGTACTTC
V: TRBV9; size: .; J: TRBJ1-1; D: .; CDR3: CASSAPYGGDTEAFF; DNA: TGTGCCAGCAGCGCGCCCTACGGGGGGGACACTGAAGCTTTCTTT
V: TRBV27; size: .; J: TRBJ2-3; D: .; CDR3: CASSLKAGLARGQYF; DNA: TGTGCCAGCAGTCTCAAGGCGGGTTTGGCCAGAGGGCAGTATTTT
V: TRBV5-6; size: .; J: TRBJ2-5; D: .; CDR3: CASSLGSRETQYF; DNA: TGTGCCAGCAGCTTAGGAAGTCGGGAGACCCAGTACTTC
V: TRBV28; size: .; J: TRBJ1-1; D: .; CDR3: CASSLYQRNTEAFF; DNA: TGTGCCAGCAGTTTATACCAACGGAACACTGAAGCTTTCTTT
V: TRBV4-3; size: .; J: TRBJ2-2; D: TRBD1; CDR3: CASSQEPGTGGIGELFF; DNA: TGCGCCAGCAGCCAAGAGCCCGGGACAGGGGGCATCGGGGAGCTGTTTTTT
V: TRBV7-8; size: once; J: TRBJ2-7; D: .; CDR3: CASSSPVEQYF; DNA: TGTGCCAGCAGCAGCCCGGTAGAGCAGTACTTC
V: TRBV28; size: .; J: TRBJ2-7; D: .; CDR3: CASSLVGEASYEQYF; DNA: TGTGCCAGCAGTTTAGTAGGGGAAGCCTCCTACGAGCAGTACTTC
V: TRBV5-1; size: .; J: TRBJ1-1; D: .; CDR3: CASSPEGVGTEAFF; DNA: TGCGCCAGCAGCCCCGAGGGGGTAGGCACTGAAGCTTTCTTT
V: TRBV7-2; size: .; J: TRBJ2-7; D: .; CDR3: CASSLRGARGSYEQYF; DNA: TGTGCCAGCAGCCTGAGGGGCGCCAGGGGCTCCTACGAGCAGTACTTC
V: TRBV29-1; size: .; J: TRBJ2-1; D: .; CDR3: CSVYGDNEQFF; DNA: TGCAGCGTTTACGGGGACAATGAGCAGTTCTTC
V: TRBV5-4; size: .; J: TRBJ1-1; D: TRBD1; CDR3: CASSMYRGDTEAFF; DNA: TGTGCCAGCAGCATGTACAGGGGTGACACTGAAGCTTTCTTT
V: TRBV6-1; size: .; J: TRBJ2-7; D: .; CDR3: CAPPTRQPLTYEQYF; DNA: TGTGCCCCGCCAACTAGACAGCCTCTGACCTACGAGCAGTACTTC
V: TRBV27; size: .; J: TRBJ2-7; D: .; CDR3: CASSWGVAYEQYF; DNA: TGTGCCAGCAGTTGGGGTGTCGCCTACGAGCAGTACTTC
V: TRBV25-1; size: .; J: TRBJ2-5; D: .; CDR3: CASSVWRNQETQYF; DNA: TGTGCCAGCAGTGTTTGGCGGAACCAAGAGACCCAGTACTTC
V: TRBV7-9; size: .; J: TRBJ2-4; D: .; CDR3: CASSPETKNIQYF; DNA: TGTGCCAGCAGCCCCGAGACCAAAAACATTCAGTACTTC
V: TRBV7-9; size: .; J: TRBJ2-7; D: .; CDR3: CASSQTDRSYHEQYF; DNA: TGTGCCAGCAGCCAAACCGACAGGAGTTACCACGAGCAGTACTTC
V: TRBV19; size: .; J: TRBJ2-7; D: .; CDR3: CASRQTGSYEQYF; DNA: TGTGCCAGTAGACAGACCGGCTCCTACGAGCAGTACTTC
V: TRBV10-1; size: .; J: TRBJ2-7; D: .; CDR3: CASSEGREQYF; DNA: TGCGCCAGCAGTGAGGGTCGCGAGCAGTACTTC
V: TRBV4-2; size: .; J: TRBJ2-1; D: .; CDR3: CASSQDEVRGLQYSEQFF; DNA: TGTGCCAGCAGCCAAGATGAGGTGAGGGGACTTCAATATTCTGAGCAGTTCTTC
V: TRBV29-1; size: .; J: TRBJ1-2; D: .; CDR3: CSVPEGYTF; DNA: TGCAGCGTCCCGGAGGGCTACACCTTC
V: TRBV7-9; size: .; J: TRBJ2-7; D: .; CDR3: CASSLTAGLIYEQYF; DNA: TGTGCCAGCAGCCTAACCGCGGGACTCATCTACGAGCAGTACTTC
V: TRBV5-4; size: .; J: TRBJ2-1; D: .; CDR3: CASSLGTSEAFF; DNA: TGTGCCAGCAGCCTTGGGACGTCGGAGGCGTTCTTC
V: TRBV7-8; size: .; J: TRBJ2-7; D: .; CDR3: CASSLEGTGVEEQYF; DNA: TGTGCCAGCAGCTTAGAAGGGACGGGGGTGGAAGAGCAGTACTTC
V: TRBV15; size: .; J: TRBJ1-1; D: TRBD1; CDR3: CATSSRDRDLNTEAFF; DNA: TGTGCCACCAGCAGCCGGGACAGGGACCTGAACACTGAAGCTTTCTTT